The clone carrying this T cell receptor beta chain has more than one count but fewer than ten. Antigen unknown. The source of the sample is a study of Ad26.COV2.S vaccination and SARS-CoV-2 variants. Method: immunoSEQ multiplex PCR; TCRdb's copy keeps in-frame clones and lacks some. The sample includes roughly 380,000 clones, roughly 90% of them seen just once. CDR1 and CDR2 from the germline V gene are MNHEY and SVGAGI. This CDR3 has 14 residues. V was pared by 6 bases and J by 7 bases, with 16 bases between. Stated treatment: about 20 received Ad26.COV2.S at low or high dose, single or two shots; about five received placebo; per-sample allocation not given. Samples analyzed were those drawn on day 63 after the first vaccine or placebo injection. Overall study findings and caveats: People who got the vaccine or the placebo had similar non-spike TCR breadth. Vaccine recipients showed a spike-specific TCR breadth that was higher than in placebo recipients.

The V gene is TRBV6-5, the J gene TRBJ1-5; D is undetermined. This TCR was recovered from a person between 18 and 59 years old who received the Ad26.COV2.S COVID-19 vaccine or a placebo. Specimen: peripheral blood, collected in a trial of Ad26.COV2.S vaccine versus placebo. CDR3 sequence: CASRTRSDGQPQHF. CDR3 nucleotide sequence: TGTGCCAGCAGGACGCGGAGCGATGGGCAGCCCCAGCATTTT.